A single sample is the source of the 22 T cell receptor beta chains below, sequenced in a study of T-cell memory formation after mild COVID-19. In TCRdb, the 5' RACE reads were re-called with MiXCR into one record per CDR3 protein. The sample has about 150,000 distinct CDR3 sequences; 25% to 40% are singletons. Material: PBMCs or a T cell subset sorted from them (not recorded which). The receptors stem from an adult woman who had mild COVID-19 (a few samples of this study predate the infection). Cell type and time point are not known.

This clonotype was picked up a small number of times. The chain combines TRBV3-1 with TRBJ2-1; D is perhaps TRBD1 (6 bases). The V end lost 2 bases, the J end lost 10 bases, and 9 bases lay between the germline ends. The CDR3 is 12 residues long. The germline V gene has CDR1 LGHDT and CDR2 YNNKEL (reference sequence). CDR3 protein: CASSQPRGEQFF. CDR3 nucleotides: TGTGCCAGCAGCCAACCCAGGGGCGAGCAGTTCTTC.

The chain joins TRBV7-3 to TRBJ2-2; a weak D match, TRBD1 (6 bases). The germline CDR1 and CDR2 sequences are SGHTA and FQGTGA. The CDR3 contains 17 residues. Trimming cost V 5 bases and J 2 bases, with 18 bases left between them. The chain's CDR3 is CASSPDFTGLNTGELFF. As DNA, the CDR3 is TGTGCCAGCAGCCCCGACTTTACAGGGCTCAACACCGGGGAGCTGTTTTTT.

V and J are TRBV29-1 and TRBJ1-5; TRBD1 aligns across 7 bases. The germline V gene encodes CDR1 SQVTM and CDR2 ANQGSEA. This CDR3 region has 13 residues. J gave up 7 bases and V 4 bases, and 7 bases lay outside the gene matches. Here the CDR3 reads CSVGEGGDQPQHF. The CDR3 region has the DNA TGCAGCGTTGGGGAAGGGGGCGACCAGCCCCAGCATTTT.

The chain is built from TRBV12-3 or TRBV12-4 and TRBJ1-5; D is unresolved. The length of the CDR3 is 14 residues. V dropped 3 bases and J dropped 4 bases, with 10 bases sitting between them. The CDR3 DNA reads TGTGCCAGCAGTTTCCGCCGGACTAATCAGCCCCAGCATTTT. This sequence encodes CASSFRRTNQPQHF.

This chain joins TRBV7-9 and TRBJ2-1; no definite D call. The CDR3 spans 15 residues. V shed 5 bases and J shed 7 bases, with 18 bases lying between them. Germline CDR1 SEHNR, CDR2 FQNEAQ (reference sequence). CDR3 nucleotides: TGTGCCAGCAGCCGGCCGGTTTTTTCAGAGAATGAGCAGTTCTTC. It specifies CASSRPVFSENEQFF.

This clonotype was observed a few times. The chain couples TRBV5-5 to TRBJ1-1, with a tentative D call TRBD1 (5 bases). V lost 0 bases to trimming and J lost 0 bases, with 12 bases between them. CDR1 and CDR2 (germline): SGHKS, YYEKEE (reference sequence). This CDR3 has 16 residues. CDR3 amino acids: CASSLGQNLMNTEAFF. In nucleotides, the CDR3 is TGTGCCAGCAGCTTGGGACAGAATCTCATGAACACTGAAGCTTTCTTT.

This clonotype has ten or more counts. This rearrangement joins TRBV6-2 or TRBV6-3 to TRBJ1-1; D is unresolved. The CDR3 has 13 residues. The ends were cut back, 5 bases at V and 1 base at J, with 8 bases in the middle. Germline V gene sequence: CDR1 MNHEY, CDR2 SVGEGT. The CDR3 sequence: CASSLRENTEAFF. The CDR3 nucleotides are TGTGCCAGCAGTCTCCGGGAGAACACTGAAGCTTTCTTT.

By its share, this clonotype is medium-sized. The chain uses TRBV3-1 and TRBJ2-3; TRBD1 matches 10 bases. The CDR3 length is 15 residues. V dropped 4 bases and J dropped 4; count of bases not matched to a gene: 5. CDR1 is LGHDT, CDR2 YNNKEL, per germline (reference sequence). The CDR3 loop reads CASSRGTGEADTQYF. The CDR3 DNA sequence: TGTGCCAGCAGCCGCGGGACAGGGGAGGCAGATACGCAGTATTTT.

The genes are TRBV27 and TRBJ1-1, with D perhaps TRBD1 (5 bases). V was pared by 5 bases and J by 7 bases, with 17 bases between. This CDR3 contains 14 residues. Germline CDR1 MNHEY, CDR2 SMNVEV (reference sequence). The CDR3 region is CASSPGVGGGEAFF. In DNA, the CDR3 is TGTGCCAGCAGTCCGGGGGTGGGGGGAGGTGAAGCTTTCTTT.

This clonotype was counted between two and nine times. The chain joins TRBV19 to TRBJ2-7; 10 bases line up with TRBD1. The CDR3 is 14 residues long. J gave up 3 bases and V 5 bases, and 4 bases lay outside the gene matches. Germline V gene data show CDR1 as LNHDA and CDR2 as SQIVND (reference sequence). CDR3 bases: TGTGCCAGTAGTTGGGGACAGGGGAACTACGAGCAGTACTTC. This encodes CASSWGQGNYEQYF.

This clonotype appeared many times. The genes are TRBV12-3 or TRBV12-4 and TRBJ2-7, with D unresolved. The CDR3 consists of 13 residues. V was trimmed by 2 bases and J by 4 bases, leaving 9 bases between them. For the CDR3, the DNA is TGTGCCAGCAGTTTACCGGGCCGGTACGAGCAGTACTTC. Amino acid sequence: CASSLPGRYEQYF.

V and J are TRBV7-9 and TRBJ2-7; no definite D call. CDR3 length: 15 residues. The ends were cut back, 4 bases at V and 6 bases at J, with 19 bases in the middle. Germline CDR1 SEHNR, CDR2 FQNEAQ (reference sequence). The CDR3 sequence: CASSYPRGPLTEQYF. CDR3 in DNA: TGTGCCAGCAGCTACCCCAGAGGTCCTTTGACCGAGCAGTACTTC.

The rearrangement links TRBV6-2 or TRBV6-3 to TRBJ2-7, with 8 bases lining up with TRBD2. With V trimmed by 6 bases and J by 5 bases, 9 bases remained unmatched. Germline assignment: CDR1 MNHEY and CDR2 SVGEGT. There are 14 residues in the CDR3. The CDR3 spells CASSISGRIHEQYF. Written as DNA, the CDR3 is TGTGCCAGCAGCATCAGCGGGAGAATCCACGAGCAGTACTTC.

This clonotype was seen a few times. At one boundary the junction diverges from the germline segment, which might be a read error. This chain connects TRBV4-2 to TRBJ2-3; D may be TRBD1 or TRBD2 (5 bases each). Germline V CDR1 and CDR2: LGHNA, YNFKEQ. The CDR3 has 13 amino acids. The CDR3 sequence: CASSPPEGIRRSF. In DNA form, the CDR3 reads TGTGCCAGCAGCCCTCCCGAGGGGATAAGGAGGAGTTTT.

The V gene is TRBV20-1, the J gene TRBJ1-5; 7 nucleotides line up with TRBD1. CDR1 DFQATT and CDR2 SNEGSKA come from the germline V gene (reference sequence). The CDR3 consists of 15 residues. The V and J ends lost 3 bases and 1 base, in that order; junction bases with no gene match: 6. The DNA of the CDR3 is TGCAGTGCTAGCTTGGAACAGGGGAGCAATCAGCCCCAGCATTTT. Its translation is CSASLEQGSNQPQHF.

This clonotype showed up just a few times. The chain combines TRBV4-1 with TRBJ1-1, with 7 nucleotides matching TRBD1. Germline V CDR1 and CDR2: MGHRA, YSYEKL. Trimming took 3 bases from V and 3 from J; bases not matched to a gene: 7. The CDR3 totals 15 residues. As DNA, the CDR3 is TGCGCCAGCAGCCACACGGGACAGCTCCACACTGAAGCTTTCTTT. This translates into CASSHTGQLHTEAFF.

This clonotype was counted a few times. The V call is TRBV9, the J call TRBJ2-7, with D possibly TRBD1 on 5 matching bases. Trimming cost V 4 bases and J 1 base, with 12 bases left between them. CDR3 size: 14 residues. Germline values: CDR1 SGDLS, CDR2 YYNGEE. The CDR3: CASSRGHLSYEQYF. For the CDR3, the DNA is TGTGCCAGCAGCAGAGGACACCTATCCTACGAGCAGTACTTC. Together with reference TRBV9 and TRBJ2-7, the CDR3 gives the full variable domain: DSGVTQTPKHLITATGQRVTLRCSPRSGDLSVYWYQQSLDQGLQFLIQYYNGEERAKGNILERFSAQQFPDLHSELNLSSLELGDSALYFCASSRGHLSYEQYFGPGTRLTVT.

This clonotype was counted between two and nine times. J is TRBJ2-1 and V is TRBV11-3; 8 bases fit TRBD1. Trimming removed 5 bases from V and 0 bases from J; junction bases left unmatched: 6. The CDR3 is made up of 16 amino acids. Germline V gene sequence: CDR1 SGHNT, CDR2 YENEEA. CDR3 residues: CASSPKQGGSYNEQFF. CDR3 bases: TGTGCCAGCAGCCCAAAACAGGGGGGCTCCTACAATGAGCAGTTCTTC.

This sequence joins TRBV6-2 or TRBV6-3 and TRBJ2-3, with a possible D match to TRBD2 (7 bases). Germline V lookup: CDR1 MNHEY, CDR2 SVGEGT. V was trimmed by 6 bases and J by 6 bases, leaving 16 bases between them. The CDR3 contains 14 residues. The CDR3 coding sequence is TGTGCCAGCAGACTTTGGGGGGGCGCTGATACGCAGTATTTT. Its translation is CASRLWGGADTQYF.

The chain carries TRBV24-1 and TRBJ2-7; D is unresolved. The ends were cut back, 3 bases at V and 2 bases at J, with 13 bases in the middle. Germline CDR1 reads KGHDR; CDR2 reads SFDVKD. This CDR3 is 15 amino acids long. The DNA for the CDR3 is TGTGCCACCAGTGATCGAACCCGACCTACCTACGAGCAGTACTTC. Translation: CATSDRTRPTYEQYF.

In nucleotides, the CDR3 is TGTGCCAGCCATTCTAGCGGGGGGGCATCTTGGTACGAGCAGTACTTC. Translating gives CASHSSGGASWYEQYF. The chain has TRBV2 and TRBJ2-7; 12 bases map to TRBD2. V lost 8 bases, J lost 4 bases, and 12 bases stayed unmatched. Germline CDR1 SNHLY, CDR2 FYNNEI. CDR3 length: 16 residues.

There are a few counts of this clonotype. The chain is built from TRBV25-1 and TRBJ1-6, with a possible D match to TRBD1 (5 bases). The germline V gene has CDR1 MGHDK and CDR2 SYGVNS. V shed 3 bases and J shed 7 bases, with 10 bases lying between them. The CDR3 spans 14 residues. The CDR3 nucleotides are TGTGCCAGCAGTGATAAGGGGAACAATTCACCCCTCCACTTT. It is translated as CASSDKGNNSPLHF.